A selection of T cell receptor beta chains follows, all from one sample in a study of T cell responses to AZD1222 COVID-19 vaccine. Assay: immunoSEQ multiplex PCR; the TCRdb copy retains only in-frame clones and omits some. The sample carries roughly 130,000 clones, 91% recorded once. Sequencing was performed on peripheral blood, taken 28 days after the second dose of the MenACWY control vaccine. These receptors were collected from an adult who received the MenACWY meningococcal vaccine as a control. Each CDR3 is given with its conserved first and last residue. Each record gives: V gene, J gene, CDR3 protein.

TRBV6-6	TRBJ2-2	CASSRTGVSGELFF
TRBV19	TRBJ1-5	CATSPRGSGNQPQHF
TRBV5-4	TRBJ1-2	CASSLDQLKKGYTF
TRBV11-3	TRBJ2-3	CASSLVSGDNTDTQYF
TRBV19	TRBJ1-4	CASALGRNEKLFF
TRBV2	TRBJ1-4	CASSRDRSNEKLFF
TRBV5-8	TRBJ1-6	CASSADRDPSPLHF
TRBV24-1	TRBJ2-7	CATSDQGARDEQYF
TRBV7-9	TRBJ1-1	CASSLARVGQPNTEAFF
TRBV28	TRBJ2-7	CASKTGQYEQYF
TRBV6-1	TRBJ1-2	CASRGTEGYTF
TRBV19	TRBJ1-5	CASSREQPNQPQHF
TRBV9	TRBJ2-1	CASSVEGPRTLNEQFF
TRBV21-1	TRBJ2-7	CASSKRSRTGISYEQYF
TRBV9	TRBJ1-1	CASSPRVNTEAFF
TRBV2	TRBJ2-7	CASSEAGSLSYEQYF
TRBV5-5	TRBJ2-5	CASSLNNGLRAQYF
TRBV20-1	TRBJ1-5	CSASYFDRGGHQPQHF
TRBV10-3	TRBJ2-1	CAISEPPGQGNYNEQFF
TRBV29-1	TRBJ2-5	CSVPRGVRAQETQYF
TRBV6-5	TRBJ1-5	CASSRGQGDQPQHF
TRBV5-8	TRBJ2-7	CASSDGATYEQYF
TRBV10-3	TRBJ2-3	CAISSLGLAFSDTQYF
TRBV5-5	TRBJ2-5	CASSLWLAAETQYF
TRBV9	TRBJ1-2	CASSVDPGTEFYGYTF
TRBV5-1	TRBJ2-5	CASSSDRTQYF
TRBV9	TRBJ2-2	CASSAQQGANADTGELFF
TRBV28	TRBJ1-3	CASTRDRSIGNTIYF
TRBV28	TRBJ2-1	CASRTSGYNEQFF
TRBV7-2	TRBJ1-5	CASNQGSNQPQHF
TRBV6-5	TRBJ1-3	CASSYDSGRSGNTIYF
TRBV4-3	TRBJ1-6	CASSQTRTSSYNSPLHF
TRBV7-6	TRBJ2-1	CASSPVRGSSYNEQFF
TRBV19	TRBJ2-1	CASRTSGVRNEQFF
TRBV5-5	TRBJ2-3	CASSLTGSTDTQYF
TRBV5-1	TRBJ2-3	CASSLAARPDTQYF
TRBV7-2	TRBJ2-2	CASSATLAGNTGELFF
TRBV2	TRBJ1-1	CASSSPGTVNTEAFF
TRBV4-3	TRBJ2-2	CASSQDGSQGDTGELFF
TRBV10-1	TRBJ2-3	CAVPGGGRDTQYF
TRBV24-1	TRBJ2-1	CATAAGYNEQFF
TRBV19	TRBJ2-3	CASSIAGAGADTQYF
TRBV2	TRBJ1-6	CASSGQGNYNSPLHF
TRBV24-1	TRBJ2-1	CATSDSGTGNYNEQFF
TRBV4-3	TRBJ2-1	CASSQDSPAGTYNEQFF
TRBV7-2	TRBJ1-5	CASSSLVRAYSNQPQHF
TRBV2	TRBJ1-6	CASLDRGDSPLHF
TRBV5-1	TRBJ2-2	CASSLELRGGTGELFF
TRBV5-1	TRBJ2-5	CASSLSSFYAQYF
TRBV10-2	TRBJ1-1	CASGDRGLTEAFF
TRBV27	TRBJ1-6	CASSLISPDSPLHF
TRBV4-2	TRBJ2-7	CASSQSDGPFYEQYF